This T cell receptor (beta chain) came from a study of blood T cell repertoires in COVID-19. Clones were sequenced by immunoSEQ multiplex PCR, and TCRdb holds only the in-frame ones, with some missing. The repertoire holds about 190,000 clones, with over 80% as singletons. The TCR was taken from a woman between 25 and 40 years old with acute or convalescent COVID-19. Material for sequencing was peripheral blood.

Written as DNA, the CDR3 is TGTGCCAGCAGCCCCATGTTGAACACTGAAGCTTTCTTT. It codes for CASSPMLNTEAFF. The V gene is TRBV7-2, the J gene TRBJ1-1; D ambiguous. The CDR3 is made up of 13 amino acids. Germline loops: CDR1 SGHTA, CDR2 FQGNSA. V was shortened by 5 bases and J by 0 bases, with 7 bases between the two germline ends.